This TCR beta chain was observed in a study of blood T cells in healthy people across ages. This CDR3 has 14 residues. The ends lost 1 base at V and 10 bases at J; junction bases unmatched: 5. Germline CDR1 is SGHTA and CDR2 is FQGTGA. A second PCR of 7 to 11 cycles used a sample-barcoded 5' primer and a J-beta primer mix. MiXCR, applied by TCRdb to the 5' RACE reads, yields one record per CDR3 protein. Of about 780,000 distinct CDR3 sequences in the sample, about 46% are singletons; the top ten hold less than 20%. In the case of this clonotype: Its antigen remains unidentified.

Extractions gave at least 5.5 micrograms of total RNA per sample. Study conclusions and caveats: Age brought a roughly linear fall in TCR beta diversity measured per million T cells. In long-lived donors, naive CD4+ cell counts and diversity exceeded those of aged donors. PBMCs were not sorted, which prevented a conclusive comparison of naive versus antigen-experienced cells.

Material: blood. This clonotype was sampled from a man older than 75 in good health. The chain has TRBV7-3 and TRBJ2-2; 8 nucleotides agree with TRBD2. The CDR3 coding sequence is TGTGCCAGCAGCTTAATGGTAGCGGGATCGGAGCTGTTTTTT. Translated, it gives CASSLMVAGSELFF.